This TCR beta chain came from a study of CD8+ T cells in alopecia areata. V gave up 7 bases and J gave up 4 bases, with 16 bases separating them. The CDR3 sequence is 13 residues long. Germline V gives CDR1 SQVTM, CDR2 ANQGSEA. TCR sequencing used cDNA made by reverse transcription of extracted RNA. Some clones are missing from TCRdb's copy, which holds only in-frame ones; the method was immunoSEQ multiplex PCR. The sample contains hundreds of thousands of clones, 50% to 60% of which appear only once. This TCR was sampled from a human donor with alopecia areata. The sample consisted of CD4+ T cells sorted from blood, taken at week 0. The chain has TRBV29-1 and TRBJ1-1; possible D gene TRBD1, 5 bases. The CDR3 DNA reads TGCAGCGGGGTAGGGACCGCCCGCACTGAAGCTTTCTTT. Residues: CSGVGTARTEAFF.